These 30 T cell receptor beta chains share one sample of origin, sequenced in a study of blood T cell repertoires in COVID-19. Clones were sequenced by immunoSEQ multiplex PCR, and TCRdb holds only the in-frame ones, with some missing. The table lists over 95,000 clones, roughly 81% of them singletons. The specimen sequenced was peripheral blood. These receptors all come from a man aged 40-55 years with acute or convalescent COVID-19.

V gene TRBV6-5 combines with J gene TRBJ2-1; 11 bases are shared with TRBD2. The V gene end was trimmed by 7 bases and the J gene end by 8 bases; junction bases not matched to a gene: 10. Germline V gives CDR1 MNHEY, CDR2 SVGAGI. The CDR3 covers 15 residues. CDR3 bases: TGTGCCAGCACCCCTGGACTAGCGGGTACCGATGAGCAGTTCTTC. It translates to CASTPGLAGTDEQFF.

CDR3 bases: TGCGCCAGCAGCCCCTACCCAGGGGGCAAGCAGTACTTC. Its protein is CASSPYPGGKQYF. V usage is TRBV5-1 and J usage is TRBJ2-7, with TRBD1 identical over 8 bases. V lost 4 bases to trimming and J lost 8 bases; unmatched junction nucleotides: 8. Germline V gene lookup returns CDR1 SGHRS and CDR2 YFSETQ. This CDR3 comprises 13 residues.

The gene calls are TRBV29-1 and TRBJ2-2; no firm D call. Germline assignment: CDR1 SQVTM and CDR2 ANQGSEA. There are 13 residues in the CDR3. Trimming left V 3 bases short and J 0 bases short, with 5 bases between. The CDR3 nucleotides are TGCAGCGTTGAGTCCGCGAACACCGGGGAGCTGTTTTTT. Amino acids: CSVESANTGELFF.

This chain joins TRBV20-1 and TRBJ2-5; TRBD1 matches at 7 bases. The ends lost 5 bases at V and 5 bases at J; junction bases unmatched: 2. This CDR3 spans 11 amino acids. Germline CDR1 is DFQATT and CDR2 is SNEGSKA (reference sequence). This CDR3 reads CSAARGETQYF. CDR3 coding DNA: TGCAGTGCTGCCAGGGGGGAGACCCAGTACTTC.

The chain is built from TRBV23-1 and TRBJ2-7; 9 bases match TRBD2. TRBV23-1 is marked as an open reading frame, function uncertain. CDR3 length equals 17 residues. With 0 bases clipped from V and 3 bases from J, the junction kept 9 bases outside the gene matches. The CDR3 DNA reads as TGCGCCAGCAGTCAATCGCAGCTAGCGGGGACTAACTACGAGCAGTACTTC. Translating gives CASSQSQLAGTNYEQYF.

CDR3 protein: CAWSASGGRADTQYF. The CDR3 DNA follows: TGTGCCTGGAGCGCTAGCGGGGGTCGGGCAGATACGCAGTATTTT. This sequence joins TRBV30 and TRBJ2-3; 10 nucleotides match TRBD2. CDR3 size: 15 residues. After removal of 3 bases from V and 4 bases from J, the junction contained 7 bases not matched to a gene. Germline V lookup: CDR1 GTSNPN, CDR2 SVGIG (reference sequence).

This chain links TRBV6-5 with TRBJ2-6, with D perhaps matching TRBD1 (5 bases). The CDR3 totals 15 residues. Germline-derived CDR1 and CDR2 are MNHEY and SVGAGI. V lost 8 bases, J lost 4 bases, and 15 bases lay in between. CDR3 sequence reads: CASGWSGPGANVLTF. The CDR3 bases are TGTGCCAGCGGGTGGTCAGGGCCCGGGGCCAACGTCCTGACTTTC.

The chain carries TRBV18 and TRBJ1-1; unclear D gene. This CDR3 is 16 amino acids long. Germline V gene data show CDR1 as KGHSH and CDR2 as LQKENI. The V gene lost 3 bases and the J gene lost 3 bases, with 17 bases spanning the gap. The CDR3 region is CASSPNAGYTDTEAFF. In nucleotides, the CDR3 is TGTGCCAGCTCACCCAATGCGGGATACACGGACACTGAAGCTTTCTTT.

V usage is TRBV10-3 and J usage is TRBJ1-3, with TRBD1 identical over 8 bases. This CDR3 spans 15 amino acids. From germline, CDR1 is ENHRY and CDR2 SYGVKD. V lost 6 bases and J lost 2; bases outside the gene matches: 6. The CDR3 DNA is TGTGCCATCAGCCTCGACAGGGGCGCTGGAAACACCATATATTTT. Its translation is CAISLDRGAGNTIYF.

This clone was seen only once. V is TRBV4-2 and J is TRBJ2-3, with 12 bases aligning to TRBD2. This CDR3 has 15 residues. V shed 4 bases and J 1 base; nucleotides not matched to a gene: 0. The V gene's germline CDR1 is LGHNA and CDR2 YNFKEQ. The DNA of the CDR3 is TGTGCCAGCAGCCCTAGCGGGGGGGGCACAGATACGCAGTATTTT. This translates into CASSPSGGGTDTQYF.

The chain joins TRBV27 to TRBJ2-7; D call uncertain. The germline V gene has CDR1 MNHEY and CDR2 SMNVEV (reference sequence). The length of the CDR3 is 12 residues. V was cut by 7 bases and J by 4 bases, with 11 bases left in between. The CDR3 nucleotides read TGTGCCAGCACCCTGATAGAATACGAGCAGTACTTC. Translated, it gives CASTLIEYEQYF.

The rearrangement links TRBV14 to TRBJ2-3; perhaps TRBD1 as D (5 bases). V dropped 2 bases and J dropped 3 bases, with 12 bases sitting between them. Germline CDR1 SGHDN, CDR2 FVKESK. CDR3 length: 15 residues. The CDR3 loop reads CASSQLIGATDTQYF. CDR3 coding DNA: TGTGCCAGCAGCCAACTGATAGGGGCGACAGATACGCAGTATTTT.

The V and J genes are TRBV12-3 or TRBV12-4 and TRBJ2-7; possible D gene TRBD1, 6 bases. The CDR3 is 13 residues long. Trimming shortened V by 5 bases and J by 4 bases, and 12 bases separated the two germline ends. CDR3 protein: CASSPGTLYEQYF. CDR3 DNA: TGTGCCAGCAGTCCTGGGACACTGTACGAGCAGTACTTC.

The chain couples TRBV12-5 to TRBJ1-5; 7 bases agree with TRBD1. The CDR3 sequence is 15 residues long. Germline values: CDR1 LGHNT, CDR2 FRNRAP. The V and J ends lost 6 bases and 4 bases, in that order; junction bases with no gene match: 9. The CDR3 here is CASGSDRAYNQPQHF. The CDR3, as DNA: TGTGCTAGTGGGTCTGACAGGGCGTATAATCAGCCCCAGCATTTT.

The chain combines TRBV5-1 with TRBJ2-3, with TRBD2 identical over 12 bases. Germline CDR1 reads SGHRS; CDR2 reads YFSETQ. The length of the CDR3 is 19 residues. Trimming took 0 bases from V and 2 from J; bases not matched to a gene: 10. For the CDR3, the DNA is TGCGCCAGCAGCTTGGGGCCCACTAGCGGGGGGACTTTCACAGATACGCAGTATTTT. Translated: CASSLGPTSGGTFTDTQYF.

This clone appeared a few times. CDR3 residues: CASSQLRDRGRRQYF. As DNA, the CDR3 is TGTGCCAGCAGCCAACTCCGGGACAGGGGGCGTAGGCAGTACTTC. The chain has TRBV14 and TRBJ2-7; 12 bases fit TRBD1. CDR1 is SGHDN and CDR2 is FVKESK in the germline V gene. This CDR3 contains 15 residues. V was pared by 2 bases and J by 9 bases, with 8 bases of the junction left unmatched.

V usage is TRBV7-2 and J usage is TRBJ2-3; tentatively, D is TRBD2 (6 bases). V was clipped by 3 bases and J by 2 bases, with 9 bases between them. The CDR3 runs to 14 residues. The V gene's germline CDR1 is SGHTA and CDR2 FQGNSA. The CDR3 loop is CASSFSSVTDTQYF. The DNA of the CDR3 is TGTGCCAGCAGCTTCTCTAGCGTCACAGATACGCAGTATTTT.

The chain carries TRBV3-1 (or the pseudogene TRBV3-2) and TRBJ2-3; D might be TRBD2 (7 bases). In germline, CDR1 is LGHDT, CDR2 YNNKEL (reference sequence). This CDR3 spans 15 amino acids. Trimming stripped 5 bases from V and 3 bases from J, with 15 bases between. CDR3 sequence reads: CASSGGGARTDTQYF. The DNA of the CDR3 is TGTGCCAGCAGCGGAGGGGGGGCGAGAACAGATACGCAGTATTTT.

The rearrangement uses TRBV4-3 and TRBJ1-3, with D perhaps matching TRBD1 (6 bases). V dropped 1 base and J dropped 4 bases, with 11 bases sitting between them. Germline V gene data show CDR1 as LGHNA and CDR2 as YSLEER. The CDR3 is 15 residues long. For the CDR3, the DNA is TGCGCCAGCAGCCAAGTTCAGGGGTCGGGAAACACCATATATTTT. It is translated as CASSQVQGSGNTIYF.

The J gene is TRBJ1-5, the V gene TRBV19; D remains ambiguous. V gave up 4 bases and J gave up 0 bases, with 7 bases separating them. This CDR3 has 14 residues. Germline V gene data show CDR1 as LNHDA and CDR2 as SQIVND (reference sequence). The CDR3 DNA reads TGTGCCAGTAGTAGGCACAGTAGCAATCAGCCCCAGCATTTT. Translating gives CASSRHSSNQPQHF.

This clone rates as medium-sized. The chain recombines TRBV28 with TRBJ1-2; 9 bases fit TRBD1. Per germline, CDR1 MDHEN and CDR2 SYDVKM. The CDR3 loop spans 14 amino acids. The V segment lost 4 bases and the J segment 7 bases; nucleotides outside the gene matches: 7. The CDR3 DNA reads TGTGCCAGCAGTTCGACAGGGGGAGGCTCTGGCTACACCTTC. This gives the protein CASSSTGGGSGYTF.

The chain joins TRBV3-1 (or the pseudogene TRBV3-2) to TRBJ1-2, with TRBD1 as a possible D gene (5 bases). Germline CDR1 reads LGHDT; CDR2 reads YNNKEL (reference sequence). The CDR3 length is 15 residues. V was trimmed by 4 bases and J by 3 bases, leaving 15 bases between them. CDR3 bases: TGTGCCAGCAGCCTAGCTGGCAGGGATGACTATGGCTACACCTTC. It codes for CASSLAGRDDYGYTF.

V and J are TRBV6-2 or TRBV6-3 and TRBJ1-2; 8 bases line up with TRBD1. This CDR3 is 15 amino acids long. With 5 bases clipped from V and 7 bases from J, the junction kept 12 bases outside the gene matches. In germline, CDR1 is MNHEY, CDR2 SVGEGT. The chain's CDR3 is CASSKRQGSSGGYTF. CDR3 nucleotides: TGTGCCAGCAGTAAACGACAGGGGAGTAGCGGTGGCTACACCTTC.

This sequence joins TRBV4-1 and TRBJ1-6, with D unclear. Trimming stripped 0 bases from V and 10 bases from J, with 7 bases between. This CDR3 comprises 13 residues. Per the germline V gene, CDR1 is MGHRA and CDR2 is YSYEKL. CDR3 in amino acids: CASSQDYSSPLHF. In nucleotides, the CDR3 is TGCGCCAGCAGCCAAGATTATTCCTCACCCCTCCACTTT.

This chain joins TRBV5-1 and TRBJ2-5; 11 bases align to TRBD2. The V gene's germline CDR1 is SGHRS and CDR2 YFSETQ. The CDR3 length is 16 residues. V was pared by 4 bases and J by 1 base, with 6 bases of the junction left unmatched. CDR3 amino acids: CASSRRLAGTQETQYF. CDR3 coding DNA: TGCGCCAGCAGCCGGAGACTAGCGGGGACCCAAGAGACCCAGTACTTC.

This clone was found once. This sequence joins TRBV24-1 and TRBJ2-3; 9 bases agree with TRBD1. Looked up from germline, CDR1 is KGHDR and CDR2 is SFDVKD. There are 15 residues in the CDR3. The V segment lost 9 bases and the J segment 1 base; nucleotides outside the gene matches: 7. CDR3 protein: CATGTGGGGTDTQYF. Here the CDR3 DNA reads TGTGCCACCGGTACAGGGGGCGGGGGCACAGATACGCAGTATTTT.

This rearrangement joins TRBV30 to TRBJ2-2; D unresolved. Germline V CDR1 and CDR2: GTSNPN, SVGIG (reference sequence). Trimming cost V 2 bases and J 3 bases, with 13 bases left between them. CDR3 length: 15 residues. The CDR3 nucleotides are TGTGCCTGGAGTTCCACTGTCGGTCACACCGGGGAGCTGTTTTTT. This encodes CAWSSTVGHTGELFF.

The chain uses TRBV20-1 and TRBJ1-3, with D unclear. Germline loops: CDR1 DFQATT, CDR2 SNEGSKA (reference sequence). The ends were cut back, 3 bases at V and 0 bases at J, with 9 bases in the middle. CDR3 length: 14 residues. This CDR3 is CSASVSNSGNTIYF. CDR3 sequence (DNA): TGCAGTGCTAGTGTTTCAAACTCTGGAAACACCATATATTTT.

The chain has TRBV4-1 and TRBJ2-7; D perhaps matches TRBD2 (6 bases). V was clipped by 0 bases and J by 0 bases, with 9 bases between them. The CDR3 is made up of 15 amino acids. From germline, CDR1 is MGHRA and CDR2 YSYEKL. In DNA form, the CDR3 reads TGCGCCAGCAGCCAAGATCGCGGGGACTCCTACGAGCAGTACTTC. Translation gives CASSQDRGDSYEQYF.

The CDR3 sequence: CASSSIQGSDTQYF. The DNA for the CDR3 is TGCGCCAGCAGCTCCATACAGGGATCAGATACGCAGTATTTT. The V gene is TRBV5-1, the J gene TRBJ2-3, with D possibly TRBD1 on 6 matching bases. This CDR3 has 14 amino acids. Germline CDR1 is SGHRS and CDR2 is YFSETQ. Trimming stripped 3 bases from V and 4 bases from J, with 12 bases between.